These 13 T cell receptor beta chains originate from one sample sequenced in a study of PD-L1 blockade in urothelial cancer. The method was immunoSEQ multiplex PCR; TCRdb's version includes in-frame clones alone and lacks a portion of them. The table shows around 34,000 clones, with 85% occurring only once. Time point described: pretreatment peripheral blood. Source: PBMCs, taken around atezolizumab (anti-PD-L1) treatment. The source of these receptors is an older man with urothelial cancer.

The chain links TRBV19 to TRBJ1-5; 8 bases fit TRBD1. Germline values: CDR1 LNHDA, CDR2 SQIVND (reference sequence). The CDR3 covers 18 residues. Unmatched junction bases numbered 8, after V lost 1 base and J lost 0 bases. CDR3 DNA: TGTGCCAGTAGTATAGTGGGACAGGCACTTTATAGCAATCAGCCCCAGCATTTT. Amino acid sequence: CASSIVGQALYSNQPQHF. Full variable domain (remainder filled in from reference TRBV19 and TRBJ1-5): DGGITQSPKYLFRKEGQNVTLSCEQNLNHDAMYWYRQDPGQGLRLIYYSQIVNDFQKGDIAEGYSVSREKKESFPLTVTSAQKNPTAFYLCASSIVGQALYSNQPQHFGDGTRLSIL.

In this sample, this clone turned up once. J is TRBJ2-5 and V is TRBV2; 10 bases fit TRBD1. This CDR3 spans 15 amino acids. Germline CDR1 reads SNHLY; CDR2 reads FYNNEI. Trimming removed 6 bases from V and 4 bases from J; junction bases left unmatched: 8. The CDR3 DNA reads TGTGCCAGCAGCCAACCGACAGGGGGCGGAGAGACCCAGTACTTC. Translation gives CASSQPTGGGETQYF. Full variable domain (remainder filled in from reference TRBV2 and TRBJ2-5): EPEVTQTPSHQVTQMGQEVILRCVPISNHLYFYWYRQILGQKVEFLVSFYNNEISEKSEIFDDQFSVERPDGSNFTLKIRSTKLEDSAMYFCASSQPTGGGETQYFGPGTRLLVL.

The V call is TRBV5-4, the J call TRBJ2-7; possibly TRBD2 for D (6 bases). V was trimmed by 2 bases and J by 6 bases, leaving 18 bases between them. This CDR3 region has 15 residues. Germline-derived CDR1 and CDR2 are SGHNT and YYREEE (reference sequence). CDR3 bases: TGTGCCAGCAGCTTCCAAGGGCCTGGGACTCCCGAGCAGTACTTC. Translated, it gives CASSFQGPGTPEQYF.

This chain connects TRBV10-1 to TRBJ2-3; TRBD2 agrees at 11 bases. The V and J ends lost 6 bases and 1 base, in that order; junction bases with no gene match: 3. Germline loops: CDR1 WNHNN, CDR2 SYGVQD (reference sequence). The length of the CDR3 is 15 residues. CDR3: CASRRTSGRTDTQYF. In nucleotides, the CDR3 is TGCGCCAGCAGACGGACTAGCGGGCGCACAGATACGCAGTATTTT.

V is TRBV10-3 and J is TRBJ2-3; TRBD2 agrees at 7 bases. This CDR3 comprises 15 residues. CDR1 is ENHRY, CDR2 SYGVKD, per germline. Germline trimming cut 4 bases from V and 4 bases from J; bases unmatched to any gene: 8. The DNA for the CDR3 is TGTGCCATCAGTGGTGGGGAGGGGCTCGCAGATACGCAGTATTTT. Protein product: CAISGGEGLADTQYF.

V usage is TRBV12-2 and J usage is TRBJ1-2; the D call TRBD1 from the table was never checked on the DNA. TRBV12-2 constitutes a pseudogene. This CDR3 spans 15 amino acids. CDR3 bases: TGTGCAAGTCGCTTAGGTGAGACAGGGAACTATGGCTACACCTTC. Protein sequence: CASRLGETGNYGYTF.

The rearrangement uses TRBV28 and TRBJ2-7; no reliable D call. V was clipped by 2 bases and J by 5 bases, with 7 bases between them. CDR3 length: 12 residues. The germline CDR1 and CDR2 sequences are MDHEN and SYDVKM. For the CDR3, the DNA is TGTGCCAGCAGTTTAGAGGAGAACGAGCAGTACTTC. This sequence encodes CASSLEENEQYF.

CDR3 protein: CASSFGTSGIHQETQYF. CDR3 nucleotides: TGTGCCAGCAGCTTCGGGACTAGCGGGATACACCAAGAGACCCAGTACTTC. The gene calls are TRBV7-9 and TRBJ2-5; the match to TRBD2 covers 13 bases. The CDR3 contains 17 residues. The germline V gene has CDR1 SEHNR and CDR2 FQNEAQ (reference sequence). V lost 3 bases to trimming and J lost 0 bases; unmatched junction nucleotides: 4.

This rearrangement joins TRBV10-2 to TRBJ2-7; 9 bases agree with TRBD1. The CDR3 consists of 13 residues. Germline V lookup: CDR1 WSHSY, CDR2 SAAADI. Germline trimming cut 11 bases from V and 9 bases from J; bases unmatched to any gene: 14. The CDR3 nucleotides read TGCGCCTCCGCGAAGGGACAGGGAACCTTGCAGTACTTC. Amino acids: CASAKGQGTLQYF.

The DNA for the CDR3 is TGCAGCGTTGTTCAGGGCTCTGGGGCCAACGTCCTGACTTTC. Protein product: CSVVQGSGANVLTF. V gene TRBV29-1 combines with J gene TRBJ2-6, with a possible D match to TRBD1 (5 bases). In germline, CDR1 is SQVTM, CDR2 ANQGSEA. Trimming left V 4 bases short and J 0 bases short, with 7 bases between. The CDR3 covers 14 residues. Full variable domain (remainder filled in from reference TRBV29-1 and TRBJ2-6): SAVISQKPSRDICQRGTSLTIQCQVDSQVTMMFWYRQQPGQSLTLIATANQGSEATYESGFVIDKFPISRPNLTFSTLTVSNMSPEDSSIYLCSVVQGSGANVLTFGAGSRLTVL.

V gene TRBV5-5 combines with J gene TRBJ2-7; 9 bases are a match to TRBD1. This CDR3 is built from 14 residues. With 2 bases clipped from V and 3 bases from J, the junction kept 3 bases outside the gene matches. Looked up from germline, CDR1 is SGHKS and CDR2 is YYEKEE (reference sequence). The CDR3 nucleotides are TGTGCCAGCAGCTTAGGGACAGGGAACTACGAGCAGTACTTC. It is translated as CASSLGTGNYEQYF.

V gene TRBV19 combines with J gene TRBJ2-1, with D possibly TRBD1 on 6 matching bases. Germline V gives CDR1 LNHDA, CDR2 SQIVND (reference sequence). V lost 3 bases to trimming and J lost 1 base, with 10 bases between them. The CDR3 runs to 15 residues. This chain's CDR3 is CASSIGGGSYNEQFF. The CDR3 nucleotides read TGTGCCAGTAGTATTGGGGGCGGATCCTACAATGAGCAGTTCTTC.

The V gene is TRBV4-1, the J gene TRBJ1-2, with 8 positions matching TRBD1. The CDR3 covers 14 residues. The V and J ends lost 4 bases and 4 bases, in that order; junction bases with no gene match: 5. Germline lookup yields CDR1 MGHRA and CDR2 YSYEKL. The CDR3 is CASSLEQGGYGYTF. For the CDR3, the DNA is TGCGCCAGCAGCCTAGAACAGGGGGGCTATGGCTACACCTTC.